The sequence of this TCR beta chain was determined in a study of blood T cell repertoires in COVID-19. Across the study: Both acute and convalescent COVID-19 samples were obtained from the United States, Italy and Spain. T cells, B-cell-depleted T cells, or PBMCs supplied cDNA or gDNA.

In the authors' methods: Nucleated cell counts were estimated from reference gene primer amplification. The method was immunoSEQ multiplex PCR; TCRdb's version includes in-frame clones alone and lacks a portion of them. That table gives V, J and clone size, and the DNA gave D and trimming. The sample has about 250,000 clones, around nine tenths seen once. V lost 6 bases to trimming and J lost 6 bases; unmatched junction nucleotides: 11. In germline, CDR1 is SQVTM, CDR2 ANQGSEA. This CDR3 is 14 amino acids long. This chain connects TRBV29-1 to TRBJ2-1; 7 bases agree with TRBD2. The sequenced sample consisted of peripheral blood. The sequence came from a man in his late teens or twenties with active or convalescent COVID-19. CDR3 loop: CSVLGGFGSNEQFF. The CDR3, as DNA: TGCAGCGTGCTGGGGGGGTTTGGGTCCAATGAGCAGTTCTTC.